The rows below give T cell receptor beta chains drawn from one sample of a study of CD4 T cells in relation to SARS-CoV-2 and coronaviruses. Repertoires were generated with immunoSEQ multiplex PCR, while TCRdb's copy carries only in-frame clones and drops some. Altogether about 39,000 clones are present, 77% being singletons, with the ten largest covering roughly 20%. Their antigen targets remain unknown. Input material: memory CD4+ T cells from PBMCs, cultured in vitro. These TCRs come from an adult with COVID-19. CDR3s include the opening cysteine and the closing phenylalanine or tryptophan. Each record gives: J gene, clone size, V gene, D gene, CDR3 DNA, CDR3 protein. D genes are given only for firm matches. Clone size is stated in some rows and not others, as once, few, many or a class when expanded.

j_gene: TRBJ1-3
abundance: -
v_gene: TRBV7-8
d_gene: -
CDR3nt: TGTGCCAGCAGCTTAGTTCGGCCAGCGAGCTCTGGAAACACCATATATTTT
CDR3aa: CASSLVRPASSGNTIYF

j_gene: TRBJ2-5
abundance: -
v_gene: TRBV7-9
d_gene: TRBD1
CDR3nt: TGTGCCAGCAGCAAGGGACAGGGCGAGACCCAGTACTTC
CDR3aa: CASSKGQGETQYF

j_gene: TRBJ2-3
abundance: -
v_gene: TRBV29-1
d_gene: TRBD2
CDR3nt: TGCAGCGTTCGGGGGGTCGAGGGCACAGATACGCAGTATTTT
CDR3aa: CSVRGVEGTDTQYF

j_gene: TRBJ1-2
abundance: -
v_gene: TRBV5-6
d_gene: -
CDR3nt: TGTGCCAGCAGTTTTTGGACGGCGAACTATGGCTACACCTTC
CDR3aa: CASSFWTANYGYTF

j_gene: TRBJ2-4
abundance: -
v_gene: TRBV6-2/TRBV6-3
d_gene: -
CDR3nt: TGTGCCAGCAGTTACTCTTGGAGCGGACTTAGCTTGGACATTCAGTACTTC
CDR3aa: CASSYSWSGLSLDIQYF

j_gene: TRBJ1-3
abundance: -
v_gene: TRBV30
d_gene: -
CDR3nt: TGTGCCTGGAGTACCGCGGCTGGAAACACCATATATTTT
CDR3aa: CAWSTAAGNTIYF

j_gene: TRBJ2-6
abundance: -
v_gene: TRBV28
d_gene: -
CDR3nt: TGTGCCAGCAGTCTGGCGGGGACATACGTCTCTGGGGCCAACGTCCTGACTTTC
CDR3aa: CASSLAGTYVSGANVLTF

j_gene: TRBJ2-7
abundance: -
v_gene: TRBV2
d_gene: TRBD2
CDR3nt: TGTGCCAGCAGGGGGGGGGCCTACGAGCAGTACTTC
CDR3aa: CASRGGAYEQYF

j_gene: TRBJ2-3
abundance: -
v_gene: TRBV5-4
d_gene: TRBD2
CDR3nt: TGTGCCAGCAGCTTGGCCATAGCGGGCGGGACAGATACGCAGTATTTT
CDR3aa: CASSLAIAGGTDTQYF

j_gene: TRBJ1-1
abundance: -
v_gene: TRBV2
d_gene: TRBD1
CDR3nt: TGTGCCAGCAGATGGCAGGGGGGGAACACTGAAGCTTTCTTT
CDR3aa: CASRWQGGNTEAFF

j_gene: TRBJ2-1
abundance: -
v_gene: TRBV7-2
d_gene: TRBD2
CDR3nt: TGTGCCAGCAGCCTCTCTTCTGGGACTAGCGGCTACAATGAGCAGTTCTTC
CDR3aa: CASSLSSGTSGYNEQFF

j_gene: TRBJ1-6
abundance: once
v_gene: TRBV12-3/TRBV12-4
d_gene: -
CDR3nt: TGTGCCAGCAGAAGAGGGGATTCACCCCTCCACTTT
CDR3aa: CASRRGDSPLHF

j_gene: TRBJ1-1
abundance: -
v_gene: TRBV6-4
d_gene: -
CDR3nt: TGTGCCAGCAGTGACCGGGACGGCACTGAAGCTTTCTTT
CDR3aa: CASSDRDGTEAFF

j_gene: TRBJ1-6
abundance: -
v_gene: TRBV25-1
d_gene: -
CDR3nt: TGTGCCAGCAGCCCCTCTGGGGAGAGGTCACCCCTCCACTTT
CDR3aa: CASSPSGERSPLHF

j_gene: TRBJ2-6
abundance: -
v_gene: TRBV3-1/TRBV3-2
d_gene: -
CDR3nt: TGTGCCAGCAGCCAACACTCTGGGGCCAACGTCCTGACTTTC
CDR3aa: CASSQHSGANVLTF

j_gene: TRBJ1-2
abundance: -
v_gene: TRBV28
d_gene: TRBD1
CDR3nt: TGTGCCAGCAGTTCAACAGGGGGGGGAGTGGGTGGCTACACCTTC
CDR3aa: CASSSTGGGVGGYTF

j_gene: TRBJ2-7
abundance: -
v_gene: TRBV27
d_gene: -
CDR3nt: TGTGCCAGCAGACCCGGGGGTTTGAGCTACGAGCAGTACTTC
CDR3aa: CASRPGGLSYEQYF

j_gene: TRBJ2-1
abundance: -
v_gene: TRBV7-2
d_gene: TRBD2
CDR3nt: TGTGCCAGCAGCTTAGAGGCTAGCGGGAGCTATGAGCAGTTCTTC
CDR3aa: CASSLEASGSYEQFF

j_gene: TRBJ2-7
abundance: -
v_gene: TRBV11-2
d_gene: -
CDR3nt: TGTGCCAGCAGCCAGAGGGTAGGAGGCGAGCAGTACTTC
CDR3aa: CASSQRVGGEQYF

j_gene: TRBJ2-3
abundance: -
v_gene: TRBV9
d_gene: TRBD2
CDR3nt: TGTGCCAGCAAGAAGCGGGAGGGCCTTGATACGCAGTATTTT
CDR3aa: CASKKREGLDTQYF

j_gene: TRBJ2-1
abundance: few
v_gene: TRBV7-9
d_gene: -
CDR3nt: TGTGCCAGCAGCGTTAGGGGGAGCTCCTACAATGAGCAGTTCTTC
CDR3aa: CASSVRGSSYNEQFF

j_gene: TRBJ2-3
abundance: -
v_gene: TRBV18
d_gene: TRBD1
CDR3nt: TGTGCCACCCAGACAGGGGGTACAGATACGCAGTATTTT
CDR3aa: CATQTGGTDTQYF

j_gene: TRBJ1-5
abundance: few
v_gene: TRBV12-3/TRBV12-4
d_gene: -
CDR3nt: TGTGCCAGCAGTCCAGGGAGTCAGCCCCAGCATTTT
CDR3aa: CASSPGSQPQHF

j_gene: TRBJ2-3
abundance: -
v_gene: TRBV20-1
d_gene: -
CDR3nt: TGCAGTGCTAGTCAGGGCAACACAGATACGCAGTATTTT
CDR3aa: CSASQGNTDTQYF

j_gene: TRBJ1-2
abundance: -
v_gene: TRBV7-9
d_gene: -
CDR3nt: TGTGCCAGCAGCTTAGGAGGGGGTAATGGCTACACCTTC
CDR3aa: CASSLGGGNGYTF

j_gene: TRBJ2-7
abundance: -
v_gene: TRBV15
d_gene: -
CDR3nt: TGTGCCACCAGCAGAGATCGGACAGCAGACTACGAGCAGTACTTC
CDR3aa: CATSRDRTADYEQYF

j_gene: TRBJ1-5
abundance: once
v_gene: TRBV4-1
d_gene: -
CDR3nt: TGCGCCAGCAGCCAATTGGGCCTCCCCAATCAGCCCCAGCATTTT
CDR3aa: CASSQLGLPNQPQHF

j_gene: TRBJ1-3
abundance: few
v_gene: TRBV19
d_gene: -
CDR3nt: TGTGCCAGTAGTATCGGACCTATTAACTACTCCGGAAACACCATATATTTT
CDR3aa: CASSIGPINYSGNTIYF

j_gene: TRBJ2-7
abundance: -
v_gene: TRBV5-1
d_gene: TRBD2
CDR3nt: TGCGCCAGCAGCCCACCAGCGGGGCTCTACGAGCAGTACTTC
CDR3aa: CASSPPAGLYEQYF

j_gene: TRBJ2-5
abundance: medium-sized
v_gene: TRBV25-1
d_gene: TRBD1
CDR3nt: TGTGCCAGCGGACTCGGGACAGGGGAGACCCAGTACTTC
CDR3aa: CASGLGTGETQYF

j_gene: TRBJ1-2
abundance: -
v_gene: TRBV7-2
d_gene: -
CDR3nt: TGTGCCAGCAGCGAAAACAGGGACTGGGGGGATGGCTACACCTTC
CDR3aa: CASSENRDWGDGYTF

j_gene: TRBJ1-2
abundance: few
v_gene: TRBV5-6
d_gene: -
CDR3nt: TGTGCCAGCAGCTTGGTTGAGTATGGCTACACCTTC
CDR3aa: CASSLVEYGYTF

j_gene: TRBJ2-2
abundance: -
v_gene: TRBV10-3
d_gene: TRBD1
CDR3nt: TGTGCCATATCCGGGACAGGGAACACCGGGGAGCTGTTTTTT
CDR3aa: CAISGTGNTGELFF

j_gene: TRBJ2-1
abundance: -
v_gene: TRBV5-1
d_gene: -
CDR3nt: TGCGCCAGCAGCTTTCGAGCGGTCTTTAGGGTGAATGAGCAGTTCTTC
CDR3aa: CASSFRAVFRVNEQFF

j_gene: TRBJ2-7
abundance: once
v_gene: TRBV6-5
d_gene: -
CDR3nt: TGTGCCAGCAGAGAGGGAAACGGGCCCTACGAGCAGTACTTC
CDR3aa: CASREGNGPYEQYF

j_gene: TRBJ2-7
abundance: once
v_gene: TRBV15
d_gene: -
CDR3nt: TGTGCCACCAGCCAGACAGGCGAATCCTACGAGCAGTACTTC
CDR3aa: CATSQTGESYEQYF